Presented here are 18 T cell receptor beta chains from one specimen sequenced in a study of blood T cell repertoires in COVID-19 (TCRdb year 2020). The library came from the immunoSEQ multiplex PCR assay. The immuneACCESS repertoire file appears here via TCRdb, limited to in-frame rearrangements. These files lack a portion of the clones; in checked studies, under half of the deficit traces to unresolved V genes, and the cause of the others is not known. This sample lists 170,000 or so clones; about 82% were detected once. The ten largest clones take up approximately 7% of the sample. The sequenced material came from peripheral blood. These receptors all come from a man aged 50-59 years with active or convalescent COVID-19.

This clone was picked up one time. This chain joins TRBV29-1 and TRBJ2-1; 10 bases fit TRBD2. From germline, CDR1 is SQVTM and CDR2 ANQGSEA. J lost 2 bases, V lost 6 bases, and 10 bases had no gene match. The CDR3 consists of 16 residues. In nucleotides, the CDR3 is TGCAGCGTCAGGGAGGGGACTAGCGACCCCTACAATGAGCAGTTCTTC. It codes for CSVREGTSDPYNEQFF.

V gene TRBV9 combines with J gene TRBJ2-5; D possibly corresponds to TRBD1 (6 bases). V was trimmed by 2 bases and J by 3 bases, leaving 14 bases between them. CDR3 length equals 15 residues. From germline, CDR1 is SGDLS and CDR2 YYNGEE. CDR3 loop: CASSVSPGTKETQYF. The CDR3 bases are TGTGCCAGCAGCGTGTCCCCTGGGACAAAAGAGACCCAGTACTTC.

The chain couples TRBV10-3 to TRBJ1-3; weak D call: TRBD1 (6 bases). Per the germline V gene, CDR1 is ENHRY and CDR2 is SYGVKD. Trimming removed 2 bases from V and 2 bases from J, with 10 bases in between. This CDR3 contains 15 residues. Written as DNA, the CDR3 is TGTGCCATCAGTGAGGCGGGGGCAACTGGAAACACCATATATTTT. Translating gives CAISEAGATGNTIYF.

The chain uses TRBV4-2 and TRBJ1-4, with TRBD1 identical over 8 bases. The V gene end was trimmed by 6 bases and the J gene end by 8 bases; junction bases not matched to a gene: 11. Germline lookup yields CDR1 LGHNA and CDR2 YNFKEQ. The CDR3 covers 15 residues. The CDR3 bases are TGTGCCAGCAGTCAGGATGACAGGGGCCGGGAAAAACTGTTTTTT. This translates into CASSQDDRGREKLFF.

Details on this clone: Germline is not matched at one junction end, which may reflect a read error. The rearrangement joins TRBV27 to TRBJ1-4; no reliable D call. Germline CDR1 and CDR2: MNHEY and SMNVEV (reference sequence). This CDR3 has 15 residues. The CDR3 loop is CASSFAAATIEKLFF. The CDR3 DNA is TGTGCCAGCAGTTTCGCGGCGGCGACTATTGAAAAACTGTTTTTT. The complete variable domain, with remaining parts taken from reference TRBV27 and TRBJ1-4, reads EAQVTQNPRYLITVTGKKLTVTCSQNMNHEYMSWYRQDPGLGLRQIYYSMNVEVTDKGDVPEGYKVSRKEKRNFPLILESPSPNQTSLYFCASSFAAATIEKLFFGSGTQLSVL.

V is TRBV7-9 and J is TRBJ1-1, with D unresolved. Trimming cost V 5 bases and J 1 base, with 8 bases left between them. The germline gives CDR1 SEHNR, CDR2 FQNEAQ (reference sequence). The length of the CDR3 is 13 residues. CDR3 bases: TGTGCCAGCAGCCTCGCAGGGAACACTGAAGCTTTCTTT. It yields the protein CASSLAGNTEAFF.

This clone has more than one count but fewer than ten. The V gene is TRBV6-6, the J gene TRBJ1-5; D unresolved. The germline gives CDR1 MNHNY, CDR2 SVGAGI (reference sequence). Trimming stripped 7 bases from V and 0 bases from J, with 16 bases between. The CDR3 consists of 16 residues. Here the CDR3 reads CASTPSQAYSNQPQHF. The CDR3 DNA follows: TGTGCCAGCACCCCGTCGCAGGCATATAGCAATCAGCCCCAGCATTTT.

V usage is TRBV28 and J usage is TRBJ2-7, with D perhaps matching TRBD1 (6 bases). The CDR3 contains 12 residues. The V gene's germline CDR1 is MDHEN and CDR2 SYDVKM. Trimming cost V 8 bases and J 3 bases, with 11 bases left between them. CDR3 DNA: TGTGCCAGCCAAACAGGGATCTACGAGCAGTACTTC. Translated, it gives CASQTGIYEQYF.

V is TRBV9 and J is TRBJ2-2; possibly TRBD2 for D (7 bases). Trimming removed 0 bases at V and 3 bases at J, with 18 bases between. CDR3 length equals 18 residues. The germline V gene has CDR1 SGDLS and CDR2 YYNGEE. The DNA for the CDR3 is TGTGCCAGCAGCGTAGCCCTCCTAGGGGGGGCCTACACCGGGGAGCTGTTTTTT. It yields the protein CASSVALLGGAYTGELFF.

The J gene is TRBJ2-1, the V gene TRBV21-1; the table's TRBD2 call for D was not verified on the DNA. TRBV21-1 is described as a pseudogene. The CDR3 loop spans 13 amino acids. CDR3 in DNA: TGTGCCAGCAGCAAAGGCTCGGGTCTAGAACAGTTCTTC. As protein: CASSKGSGLEQFF.

CDR3 nucleotide sequence: TGTGCCAGCAGTTACAGCGGGATGCCTTCCTACGAGCAGTACTTC. The encoded protein is CASSYSGMPSYEQYF. The chain is built from TRBV6-2 or TRBV6-3 and TRBJ2-7, with 7 bases identical to TRBD2. The ends lost 2 bases at V and 1 base at J; junction bases unmatched: 5. CDR1 is MNHEY, CDR2 SVGEGT, per germline. The CDR3 runs 15 residues.

The CDR3 DNA follows: TGTGCCACCCGGCGGGGGGAAAATGAAAAACTGTTTTTT. Protein product: CATRRGENEKLFF. The rearrangement uses TRBV19 and TRBJ1-4; D perhaps matches TRBD1 (5 bases). Trimming removed 10 bases from V and 5 bases from J, with 14 bases in between. The CDR3 extends over 13 amino acids. Germline CDR1 reads LNHDA; CDR2 reads SQIVND (reference sequence). Full variable domain (missing parts from reference TRBV19 and TRBJ1-4): DGGITQSPKYLFRKEGQNVTLSCEQNLNHDAMYWYRQDPGQGLRLIYYSQIVNDFQKGDIAEGYSVSREKKESFPLTVTSAQKNPTAFYLCATRRGENEKLFFGSGTQLSVL.

The chain is built from TRBV5-6 and TRBJ1-1; no clear D. V was pared by 4 bases and J by 4 bases, with 20 bases between. The V gene's germline CDR1 is SGHDT and CDR2 YYEEEE. The CDR3 extends over 16 amino acids. This CDR3 is CASSPREGWDVTEAFF. Written as DNA, the CDR3 is TGTGCCAGCAGCCCTCGGGAAGGGTGGGATGTCACTGAAGCTTTCTTT.

The genes are TRBV7-2 and TRBJ2-5; D is possibly TRBD2 (7 bases). The CDR3 runs to 14 residues. CDR1 SGHTA and CDR2 FQGNSA come from the germline V gene. V was cut by 5 bases and J by 2 bases, with 12 bases left in between. The CDR3 sequence is CASSGRGGQETQYF. CDR3 nucleotide sequence: TGTGCCAGCAGCGGTAGGGGGGGACAAGAGACCCAGTACTTC.

This CDR3 is CASSLDGASGTSTDTQYF. CDR3 nucleotide sequence: TGTGCCAGCAGCTTGGACGGGGCTAGCGGGACTAGCACAGATACGCAGTATTTT. The chain carries TRBV6-2 or TRBV6-3 and TRBJ2-3, with 9 bases identical to TRBD2. The CDR3 runs to 18 residues. The J segment lost 0 bases and the V segment lost 6 bases, leaving 13 bases of the junction unmatched. Per germline, CDR1 MNHEY and CDR2 SVGEGT.

In this sample, this clone turned up once. V and J are TRBV7-2 and TRBJ1-5, with D unclear. V lost 2 bases and J lost 7, with 12 bases in between. Germline values: CDR1 SGHTA, CDR2 FQGNSA. This CDR3 has 14 amino acids. The DNA for the CDR3 is TGTGCCAGCAGCTTATTCGACGGGGTACAGCCCCAGCATTTT. This translates into CASSLFDGVQPQHF.

In the case of this clone: One end of the junction is discordant with germline, which a read error may explain. This rearrangement joins TRBV7-7 to TRBJ2-4; possible D gene TRBD2, 6 bases. Germline V gene data show CDR1 as SSHAT and CDR2 as FNYEAQ (reference sequence). The length of the CDR3 is 15 residues. As DNA, the CDR3 is TGTGCTAGCAGCTTACGGGGGTTAGCCAAAAACATTCAGTACTTC. Translation: CASSLRGLAKNIQYF.

The rearrangement joins TRBV5-4 to TRBJ2-1; 9 bases map to TRBD1. The J segment lost 7 bases and the V segment lost 3 bases, leaving 14 bases of the junction unmatched. CDR3 length: 17 amino acids. In germline, CDR1 is SGHNT, CDR2 YYREEE (reference sequence). DNA of the CDR3: TGTGCCAGCAGCTCCGCATTGGGGGACAGGGTTGTGAATGAGCAGTTCTTC. Amino acid sequence: CASSSALGDRVVNEQFF.